Listed here are 4 T cell receptor beta chains from one sample, sequenced in a study of control samples from healthy donors and cancer patients. Produced via immunoSEQ multiplex PCR; TCRdb's table is partial and in-frame only. The profile shows 100,000 to 150,000 clones, about 90% of them singletons. The material sequenced was blood. The receptors were sampled from a man between 18 and 35 years old in good health.

V is TRBV18 and J is TRBJ1-2; TRBD1 might be the D (5 bases). This CDR3 has 16 amino acids. CDR1 and CDR2 (germline): KGHSH, LQKENI. Trimming left V 3 bases short and J 7 bases short, with 21 bases between. CDR3 sequence (DNA): TGTGCCAGCTCACCGAAAAAGTACCGGGTCCAGGGTGGCTACACCTTC. Protein: CASSPKKYRVQGGYTF.

This clone appeared a few times. The genes are TRBV6-5 and TRBJ1-1; the D is unclear. The V and J ends lost 6 bases and 1 base respectively, with 15 bases between them. The CDR3 contains 15 residues. Germline loops: CDR1 MNHEY, CDR2 SVGAGI. In nucleotides, the CDR3 is TGTGCCAGCAGCTGGTCGAATCTTGCGAACACTGAAGCTTTCTTT. Translation gives CASSWSNLANTEAFF.

The chain has TRBV4-2 and TRBJ1-6, with D possibly matching TRBD1 (6 bases). V lost 1 base and J lost 9, with 13 bases in between. From germline, CDR1 is LGHNA and CDR2 YNFKEQ. The length of the CDR3 is 15 residues. The CDR3 region has the DNA TGTGCCAGCAGCCAAGGGAAGGGGGATGCTTCACCCCTCCACTTT. Amino acids: CASSQGKGDASPLHF.

This chain joins TRBV10-1 and TRBJ2-7; TRBD2 matches 9 bases. The length of the CDR3 is 15 residues. V lost 0 bases to trimming and J lost 4 bases; unmatched junction nucleotides: 4. Germline CDR1 WNHNN, CDR2 SYGVQD (reference sequence). The CDR3 region is CASSESTSGTYEQYF. In DNA form, the CDR3 reads TGCGCCAGCAGTGAGTCGACTAGCGGAACATACGAGCAGTACTTC.